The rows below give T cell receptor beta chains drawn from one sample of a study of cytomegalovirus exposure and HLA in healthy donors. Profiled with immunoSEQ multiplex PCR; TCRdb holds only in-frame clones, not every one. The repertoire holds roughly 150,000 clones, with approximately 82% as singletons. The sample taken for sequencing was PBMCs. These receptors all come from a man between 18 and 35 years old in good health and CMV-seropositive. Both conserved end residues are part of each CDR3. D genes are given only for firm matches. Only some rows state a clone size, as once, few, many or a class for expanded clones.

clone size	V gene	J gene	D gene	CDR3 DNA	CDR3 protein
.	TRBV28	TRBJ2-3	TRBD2	TGTGCCAGCAGTTTAGCCCTCGGACTAGCGGGAGGGCCTGGCACAGATACGCAGTATTTT	CASSLALGLAGGPGTDTQYF
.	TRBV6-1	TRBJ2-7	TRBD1	TGTGCCAGCAGTGAAAGGGACAGGGGGAAGGACTACGAGCAGTACTTC	CASSERDRGKDYEQYF
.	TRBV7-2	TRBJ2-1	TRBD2	TGTGCCAGCAGCCAGACTAGCGGGAGTCCGAATGAGCAGTTCTTC	CASSQTSGSPNEQFF
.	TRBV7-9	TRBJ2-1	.	TGTTCCAGCAGCTTCGATCCTGGAGCCTACAATGAGCAGTTCTTC	CSSSFDPGAYNEQFF
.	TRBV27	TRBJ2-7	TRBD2	TGTGCCAGCAGTTATCTAGCGGGAGCGTCCTACGAGCAGTACTTC	CASSYLAGASYEQYF
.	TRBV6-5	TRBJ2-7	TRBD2	TGTGCCATCAGTGGTAAAGCGGGAGCCCTCTACGAGCAGTACTTC	CAISGKAGALYEQYF
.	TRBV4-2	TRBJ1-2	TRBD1	TGTGCCAGCAGCCAAGATTCGACAGGGGCCGGCTACACCTTC	CASSQDSTGAGYTF
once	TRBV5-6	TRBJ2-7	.	TGTGCCAGCAGCAAGGGGAGGGAGGGGGTAAGAAGGGGCTTC	CASSKGREGVRRGF
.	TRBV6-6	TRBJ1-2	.	TGTGCCAGCAGGAGCGACCCTAACTATGGCTACACCTTC	CASRSDPNYGYTF
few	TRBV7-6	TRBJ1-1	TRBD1	TGTGCCAGCAGCTTGGGGACAGGGAACACTGAAGCTTTCTTT	CASSLGTGNTEAFF
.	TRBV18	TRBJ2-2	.	TGTGCCAGCTCACCCAGGGAAAAAGGCGGGGAGCTGTTTTTT	CASSPREKGGELFF
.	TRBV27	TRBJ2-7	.	TGTGCCAGCAGTCCGCTAGCTGGCGAGCAGTACTTC	CASSPLAGEQYF
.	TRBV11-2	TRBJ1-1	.	TGTGCCAGCAGCCCGCGCGAGGGGGGGGGCACTGAAGCTTTCTTT	CASSPREGGGTEAFF
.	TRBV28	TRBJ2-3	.	TGTGCCAGCAGGCCGACAGGTTACACAGATACGCAGTATTTT	CASRPTGYTDTQYF
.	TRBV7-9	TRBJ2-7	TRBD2	TGTGCCAGCAGCTTAGCGAAGGGCGGGGGGTCCTCCTACGAGCAGTACTTC	CASSLAKGGGSSYEQYF
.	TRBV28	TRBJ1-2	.	TGTGCCAGCAGTTCTCCCGGGTTTCAAAATGGCTACACCTTC	CASSSPGFQNGYTF
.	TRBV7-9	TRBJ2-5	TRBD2	TGTGCCAGCAGCCTAGCGGGAGGACCCGAGACCCAGTACTTC	CASSLAGGPETQYF
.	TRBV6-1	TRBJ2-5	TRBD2	TGTGCCAGCAGTGAGGAGCGGGAGTACCAAGAGACCCAGTACTTC	CASSEEREYQETQYF
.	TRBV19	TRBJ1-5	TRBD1	TGTGCCAGTAGTTACAGGGGGAACCAGCCCCAGCATTTT	CASSYRGNQPQHF